Below, 6 T cell receptor beta chains from the same sample are listed, as sequenced in a study of T cells in Graves' hyperthyroidism and ophthalmopathy. Using RNA transcripts as the source, TCR beta CDR3 regions were amplified. During a first-round RT-PCR of the TCR CDR3, the HTBI primer set was used. Each CDR3 protein is one row after TCRdb ran MiXCR on the multiplex PCR reads. The table has around 430,000 distinct CDR3 sequences, under 15% seen once. The sequencing input was blood. These receptors originate from a young woman with Graves' hyperthyroidism.

The genes are TRBV6-6 and TRBJ2-7; 8 bases fit TRBD1. This CDR3 has 15 amino acids. The V and J ends lost 4 bases and 4 bases, in that order; junction bases with no gene match: 9. The germline V gene has CDR1 MNHNY and CDR2 SVGAGI (reference sequence). CDR3 sequence (DNA): TGTGCCAGCAGTTCCGTGACAGGGGTTCTTTACGAGCAGTACTTC. It encodes CASSSVTGVLYEQYF.

V is TRBV11-2 and J is TRBJ2-7, with D perhaps TRBD1 or TRBD2 (5 bases each). CDR1 and CDR2 from the germline V gene are SGHAT and FQNNGV. The CDR3 loop spans 14 amino acids. V lost 5 bases and J 2 bases, leaving 13 bases between the germline ends. The CDR3 protein is CASSEGDGPYEQYF. In DNA form, the CDR3 reads TGTGCCAGCAGCGAAGGGGACGGGCCCTACGAGCAGTACTTC. Drawing the rest from reference TRBV11-2 and TRBJ2-7, the complete variable domain is EAGVAQSPRYKIIEKRQSVAFWCNPISGHATLYWYQQILGQGPKLLIQFQNNGVVDDSQLPKDRFSAERLKGVDSTLKIQPAKLEDSAVYLCASSEGDGPYEQYFGPGTRLTVT.

This rearrangement joins TRBV6-2 or TRBV6-3 to TRBJ2-1; 9 bases are shared with TRBD2. With 2 bases clipped from V and 7 bases from J, the junction kept 12 bases outside the gene matches. The CDR3 contains 17 residues. Germline V gene data show CDR1 as MNHEY and CDR2 as SVGEGT. In DNA, the CDR3 is TGTGCCAGCAGTTACGGGGTGGTAGCGGGAGTTGATAATGAGCAGTTCTTC. Amino acids: CASSYGVVAGVDNEQFF.

In DNA form, the CDR3 reads TGTGCCACCAGCAGAGATCTCTTTAGCGGGAGCACAGATACGCAGTATTTT. Protein product: CATSRDLFSGSTDTQYF. The rearrangement uses TRBV15 and TRBJ2-3; 7 bases fit TRBD2. CDR1 is LNHNV and CDR2 is YYDKDF in the germline V gene (reference sequence). The V and J ends lost 0 bases and 0 bases, in that order; junction bases with no gene match: 6. There are 17 residues in the CDR3. The full variable domain, completed using reference TRBV15 and TRBJ2-3, is DAMVIQNPRYQVTQFGKPVTLSCSQTLNHNVMYWYQQKSSQAPKLLFHYYDKDFNNEADTPDNFQSRRPNTSFCFLDIRSPGLGDTAMYLCATSRDLFSGSTDTQYFGPGTRLTVL.

As regards this clonotype: A much larger clonotype is one base distant, so this may be a read error. J is TRBJ2-3 and V is TRBV12-3 or TRBV12-4; a possible D gene is TRBD1 (6 bases). Trimming took 7 bases from V and 1 from J, leaving 24 bases between them. The CDR3 extends over 18 amino acids. CDR3 DNA: TGTGCCAGCACCCCACGGCTATTACAGGCAGGGGGCACAGATACGCAGTATTTT. Its protein product is CASTPRLLQAGGTDTQYF.

Details on this clonotype: This CDR3 is missing its conserved last phenylalanine or tryptophan, likely due to a read error. The chain is built from TRBV10-2 and TRBJ2-3; perhaps TRBD1 as D (6 bases). The germline gives CDR1 WSHSY, CDR2 SAAADI. Trimming shortened V by 8 bases and J by 0 bases, and 12 bases separated the two germline ends. This CDR3 is built from 14 residues. In nucleotides, the CDR3 is TGCGCCAGCCACCACAGGGCCAGCACAGATACGCAGTATCTT. Translation gives CASHHRASTDTQYL.